Listed below are T cell receptor beta chains from one sample, sequenced in a study of shared clonotypes between healthy human individuals. The assay was immunoSEQ multiplex PCR, and TCRdb's table has in-frame clones only and misses some. Of 730,000 or so clones listed, about three quarters are singletons. The source material was memory CD4+ T cells sorted from blood. Every receptor here comes from a woman aged 25 to 39 in good health. The CDR3 runs from the conserved cysteine through the conserved F or W. A D gene is named only where the DNA matches it firmly.

>.|16|TRBV9|TRBJ2-3
CASSVVPEPYTDTQYF
>TRBD2|14|TRBV28|TRBJ2-5
CASSFLLGRAVQYF
>.|13|TRBV18|TRBJ1-1
CASSPDKNTEAFF
>TRBD2|15|TRBV4-2|TRBJ2-7
CASSGGTGLIYEQYF
>TRBD1|13|TRBV19|TRBJ1-2
CASTRGQGRGYTF
>.|10|TRBV28|TRBJ1-2
CASSSNWVTF
>.|14|TRBV28|TRBJ1-2
CASSLSGVTYGYTF
>TRBD2|15|TRBV6-5|TRBJ2-5
CASSNGLAGASAQYF
>TRBD2|16|TRBV9|TRBJ2-3
CASSVRGLAGGDTQYF
>TRBD1|15|TRBV27|TRBJ2-7
CASSAVGTGGYEQYF
>.|14|TRBV7-9|TRBJ2-7
CASSLAGGPYEQYF
>TRBD2|19|TRBV13|TRBJ2-2
CASSLSLAGGPGYTGELFF
>TRBD1|15|TRBV6-5|TRBJ1-2
CASSLLGQGAESYTF
>.|12|TRBV28|TRBJ1-2
CASSRGQYGYTF
>.|15|TRBV30|TRBJ2-3
CAWSVGGEYTDTQYF
>.|11|TRBV16|TRBJ2-7
CASSPRGEQYF
>TRBD2|15|TRBV9|TRBJ2-3
CASRAGLAFTDTQYF
>.|15|TRBV5-1|TRBJ2-3
CASARPRSRTDTQYF
>TRBD1|17|TRBV7-8|TRBJ1-2
CASRQNRTGGLDYGYTF
>TRBD2|16|TRBV18|TRBJ2-1
CASSPRTSGRAGEQFF
>.|11|TRBV14|TRBJ1-1
CASAGASEAFF
>.|16|TRBV27|TRBJ2-1
CASSLTRGGGYNEQFF
>.|17|TRBV12-5|TRBJ1-2
CASGLVLPGRQEVGYTF